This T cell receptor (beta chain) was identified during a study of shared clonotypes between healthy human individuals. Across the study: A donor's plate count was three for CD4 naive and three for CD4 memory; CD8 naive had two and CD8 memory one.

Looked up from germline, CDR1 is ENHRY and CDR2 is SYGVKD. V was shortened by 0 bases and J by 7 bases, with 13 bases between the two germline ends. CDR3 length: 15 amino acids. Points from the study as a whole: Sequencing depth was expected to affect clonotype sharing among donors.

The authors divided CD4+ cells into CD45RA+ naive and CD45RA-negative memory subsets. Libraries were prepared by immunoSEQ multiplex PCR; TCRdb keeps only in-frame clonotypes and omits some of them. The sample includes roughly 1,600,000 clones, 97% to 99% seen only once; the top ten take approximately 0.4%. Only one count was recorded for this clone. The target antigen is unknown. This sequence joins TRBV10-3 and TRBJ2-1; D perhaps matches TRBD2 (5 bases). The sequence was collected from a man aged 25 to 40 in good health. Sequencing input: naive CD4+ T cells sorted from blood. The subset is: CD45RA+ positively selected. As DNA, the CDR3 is TGTGCCATCAGTGAGTCGGAGACTATAGGGAATGAGCAGTTCTTC. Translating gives CAISESETIGNEQFF.